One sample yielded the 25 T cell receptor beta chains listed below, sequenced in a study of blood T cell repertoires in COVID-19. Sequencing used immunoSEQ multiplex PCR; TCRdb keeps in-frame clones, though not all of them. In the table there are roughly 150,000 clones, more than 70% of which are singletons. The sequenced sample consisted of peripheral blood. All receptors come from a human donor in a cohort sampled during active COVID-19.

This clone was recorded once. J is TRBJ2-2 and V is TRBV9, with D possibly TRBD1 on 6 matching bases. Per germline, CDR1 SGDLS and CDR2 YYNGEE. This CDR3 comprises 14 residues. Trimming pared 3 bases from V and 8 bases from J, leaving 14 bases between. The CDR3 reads CASSATGIPGELFF. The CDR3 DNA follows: TGTGCCAGCAGCGCCACAGGGATTCCGGGGGAGCTGTTTTTT.

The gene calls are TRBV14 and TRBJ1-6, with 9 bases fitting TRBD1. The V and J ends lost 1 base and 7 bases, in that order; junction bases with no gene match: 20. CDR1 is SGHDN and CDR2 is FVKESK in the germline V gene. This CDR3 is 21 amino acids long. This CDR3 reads CASSQGRFHRGRGFDNSPLHF. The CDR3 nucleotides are TGTGCCAGCAGCCAAGGAAGATTTCACAGGGGGCGCGGATTCGACAATTCACCCCTCCACTTT.

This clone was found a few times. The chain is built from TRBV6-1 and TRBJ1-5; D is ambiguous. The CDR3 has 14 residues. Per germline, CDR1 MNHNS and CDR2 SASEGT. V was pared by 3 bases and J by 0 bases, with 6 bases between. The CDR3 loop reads CASSERVSNQPQHF. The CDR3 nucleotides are TGTGCCAGCAGTGAGAGGGTTAGCAATCAGCCCCAGCATTTT.

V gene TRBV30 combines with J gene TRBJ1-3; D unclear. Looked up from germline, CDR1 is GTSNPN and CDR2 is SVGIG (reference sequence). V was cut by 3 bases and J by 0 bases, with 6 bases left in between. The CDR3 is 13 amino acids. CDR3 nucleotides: TGTGCCTGGAGCGGGTCCTCTGGAAACACCATATATTTT. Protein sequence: CAWSGSSGNTIYF.

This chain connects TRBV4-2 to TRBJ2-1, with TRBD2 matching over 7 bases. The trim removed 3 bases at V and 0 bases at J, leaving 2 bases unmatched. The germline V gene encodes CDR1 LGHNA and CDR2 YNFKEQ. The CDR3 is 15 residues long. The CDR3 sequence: CASSHGRSSYNEQFF. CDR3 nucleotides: TGTGCCAGCAGCCACGGGAGGAGCTCCTACAATGAGCAGTTCTTC.

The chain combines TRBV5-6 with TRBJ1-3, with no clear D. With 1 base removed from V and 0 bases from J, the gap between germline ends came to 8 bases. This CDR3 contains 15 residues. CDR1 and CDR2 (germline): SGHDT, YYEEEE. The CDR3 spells CASSLTRLSGNTIYF. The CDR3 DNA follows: TGTGCCAGCAGCTTGACTAGGCTCTCTGGAAACACCATATATTTT. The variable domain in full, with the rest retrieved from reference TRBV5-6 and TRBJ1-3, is DAGVTQSPTHLIKTRGQQVTLRCSPKSGHDTVSWYQQALGQGPQFIFQYYEEEERQRGNFPDRFSGHQFPNYSSELNVNALLLGDSALYLCASSLTRLSGNTIYFGEGSWLTVV.

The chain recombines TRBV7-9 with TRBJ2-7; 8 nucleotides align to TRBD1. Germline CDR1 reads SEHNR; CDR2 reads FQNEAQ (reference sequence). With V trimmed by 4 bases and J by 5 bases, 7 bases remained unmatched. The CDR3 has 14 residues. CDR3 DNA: TGTGCCAGCAGCTCCGGACAGGGTCTAGACGAGCAGTACTTC. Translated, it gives CASSSGQGLDEQYF.

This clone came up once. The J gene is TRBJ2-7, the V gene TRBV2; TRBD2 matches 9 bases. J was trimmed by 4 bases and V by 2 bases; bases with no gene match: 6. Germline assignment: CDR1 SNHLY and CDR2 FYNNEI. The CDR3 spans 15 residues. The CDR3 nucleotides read TGTGCCAGCAGTGAAATGGCTAGCGGGGTGTACGAGCAGTACTTC. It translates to CASSEMASGVYEQYF.

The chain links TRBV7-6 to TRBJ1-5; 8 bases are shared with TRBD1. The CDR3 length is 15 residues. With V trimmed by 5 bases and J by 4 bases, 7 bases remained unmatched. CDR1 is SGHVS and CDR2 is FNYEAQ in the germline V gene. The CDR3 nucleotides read TGTGCCAGCAGCCTCGGGACAGGCTTTAATCAGCCCCAGCATTTT. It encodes CASSLGTGFNQPQHF.

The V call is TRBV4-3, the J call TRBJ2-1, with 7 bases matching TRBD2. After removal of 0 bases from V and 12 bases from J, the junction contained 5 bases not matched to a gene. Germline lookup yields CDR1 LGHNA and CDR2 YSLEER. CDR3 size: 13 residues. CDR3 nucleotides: TGCGCCAGCAGCCAAGATCGGGACTACCTGCAGTTCTTC. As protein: CASSQDRDYLQFF.

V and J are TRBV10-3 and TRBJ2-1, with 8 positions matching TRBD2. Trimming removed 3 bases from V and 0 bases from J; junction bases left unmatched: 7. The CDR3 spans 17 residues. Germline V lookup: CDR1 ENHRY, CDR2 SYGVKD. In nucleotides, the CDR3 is TGTGCCATCAGTGATAAGACTAGCGAGAGCTCCTACAATGAGCAGTTCTTC. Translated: CAISDKTSESSYNEQFF.

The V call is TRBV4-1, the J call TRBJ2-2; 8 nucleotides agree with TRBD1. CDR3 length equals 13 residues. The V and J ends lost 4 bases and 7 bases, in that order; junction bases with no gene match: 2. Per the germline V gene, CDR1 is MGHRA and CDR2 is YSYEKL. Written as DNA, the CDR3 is TGCGCCAGCAGCCCCAGGGGGCTCGGGGAGCTGTTTTTT. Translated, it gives CASSPRGLGELFF.

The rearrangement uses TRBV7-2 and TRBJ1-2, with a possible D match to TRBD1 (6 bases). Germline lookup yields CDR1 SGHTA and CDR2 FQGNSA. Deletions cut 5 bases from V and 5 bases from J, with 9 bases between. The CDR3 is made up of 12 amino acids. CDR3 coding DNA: TGTGCCAGCAGCCTAGGACAGTATGGCTACACCTTC. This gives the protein CASSLGQYGYTF.

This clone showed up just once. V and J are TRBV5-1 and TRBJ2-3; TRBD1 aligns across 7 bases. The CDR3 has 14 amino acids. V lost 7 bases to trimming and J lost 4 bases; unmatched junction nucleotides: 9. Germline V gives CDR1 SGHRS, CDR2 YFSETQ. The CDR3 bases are TGCGCCAGCCGCTACCAGGGGACAGCAGATACGCAGTATTTT. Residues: CASRYQGTADTQYF.

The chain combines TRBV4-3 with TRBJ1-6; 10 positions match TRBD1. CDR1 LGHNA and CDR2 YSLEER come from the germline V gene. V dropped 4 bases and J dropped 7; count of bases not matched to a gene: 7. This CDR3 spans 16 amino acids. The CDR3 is CASSLETGGANSPLHF. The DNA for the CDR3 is TGCGCCAGCAGCCTCGAGACAGGGGGCGCGAATTCACCCCTCCACTTT.

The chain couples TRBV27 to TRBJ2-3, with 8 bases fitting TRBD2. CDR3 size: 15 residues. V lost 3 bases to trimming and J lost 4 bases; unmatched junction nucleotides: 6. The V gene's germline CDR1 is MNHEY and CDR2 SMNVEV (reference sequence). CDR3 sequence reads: CASSLTGGPPDTQYF. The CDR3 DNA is TGTGCCAGCAGTTTGACGGGGGGGCCCCCAGATACGCAGTATTTT.

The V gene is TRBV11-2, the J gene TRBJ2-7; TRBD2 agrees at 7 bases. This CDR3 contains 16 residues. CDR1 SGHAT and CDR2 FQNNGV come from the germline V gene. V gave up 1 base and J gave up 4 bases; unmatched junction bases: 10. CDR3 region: CASSLVPPGEGYEQYF. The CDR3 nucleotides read TGTGCCAGCAGCTTAGTCCCCCCTGGGGAGGGTTACGAGCAGTACTTC.

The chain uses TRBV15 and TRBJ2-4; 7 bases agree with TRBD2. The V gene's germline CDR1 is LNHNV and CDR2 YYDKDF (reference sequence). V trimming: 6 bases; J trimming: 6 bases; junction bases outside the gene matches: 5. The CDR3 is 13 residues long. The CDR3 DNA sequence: TGTGCCACCAGAGGAGGGAGGGGAAACATTCAGTACTTC. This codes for CATRGGRGNIQYF.

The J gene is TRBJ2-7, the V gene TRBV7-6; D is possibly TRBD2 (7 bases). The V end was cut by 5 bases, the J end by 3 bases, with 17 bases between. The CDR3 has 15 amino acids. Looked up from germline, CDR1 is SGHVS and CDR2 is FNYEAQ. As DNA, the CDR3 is TGTGCCAGCAGCGAGGCGGGGGCATCCGGCTACGAGCAGTACTTC. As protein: CASSEAGASGYEQYF. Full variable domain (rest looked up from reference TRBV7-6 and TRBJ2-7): GAGVSQSPRYKVTKRGQDVALRCDPISGHVSLYWYRQALGQGPEFLTYFNYEAQQDKSGLPNDRFSAERPEGSISTLTIQRTEQRDSAMYRCASSEAGASGYEQYFGPGTRLTVT.

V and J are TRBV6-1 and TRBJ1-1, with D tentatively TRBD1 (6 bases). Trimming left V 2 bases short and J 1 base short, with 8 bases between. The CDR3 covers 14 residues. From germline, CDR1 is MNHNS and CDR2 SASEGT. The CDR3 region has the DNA TGTGCCAGCAGTGAATCAGGGGCGAACACTGAAGCTTTCTTT. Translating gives CASSESGANTEAFF.

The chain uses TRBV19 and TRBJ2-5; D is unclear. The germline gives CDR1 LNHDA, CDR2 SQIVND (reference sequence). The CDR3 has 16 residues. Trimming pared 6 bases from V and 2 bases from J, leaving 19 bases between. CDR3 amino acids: CASSPQPGRTQETQYF. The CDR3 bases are TGTGCCAGTAGCCCCCAGCCGGGTCGAACTCAAGAGACCCAGTACTTC.

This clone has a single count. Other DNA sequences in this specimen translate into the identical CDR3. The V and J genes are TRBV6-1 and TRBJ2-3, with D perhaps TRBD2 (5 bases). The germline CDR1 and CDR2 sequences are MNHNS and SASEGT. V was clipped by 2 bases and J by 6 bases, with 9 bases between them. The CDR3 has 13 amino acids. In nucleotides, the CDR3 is TGTGCCAGCAGTGAAACTCGAGGGGATACGCAGTATTTT. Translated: CASSETRGDTQYF.

The CDR3 region is CAWGFRSPLHF. The CDR3 DNA reads TGTGCCTGGGGTTTCAGGTCACCCCTCCACTTT. This chain uses TRBV30 with TRBJ1-6; D call uncertain. CDR1 is GTSNPN, CDR2 SVGIG, per germline (reference sequence). With 5 bases removed from V and 10 bases from J, the gap between germline ends came to 9 bases. The CDR3 covers 11 residues.

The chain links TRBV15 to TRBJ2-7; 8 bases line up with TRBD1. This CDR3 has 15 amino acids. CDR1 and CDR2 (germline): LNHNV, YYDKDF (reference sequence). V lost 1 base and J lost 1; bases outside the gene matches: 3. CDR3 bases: TGTGCCACCAGCAGAGGGGGACAGGCATCCTACGAGCAGTACTTC. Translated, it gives CATSRGGQASYEQYF.

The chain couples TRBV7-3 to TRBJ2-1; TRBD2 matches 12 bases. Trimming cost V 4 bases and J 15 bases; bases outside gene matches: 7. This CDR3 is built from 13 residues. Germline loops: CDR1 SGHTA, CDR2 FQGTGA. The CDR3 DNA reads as TGTGCCAGCAGCTCTTATACTAGCGGGGGGTTGTTCTTC. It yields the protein CASSSYTSGGLFF. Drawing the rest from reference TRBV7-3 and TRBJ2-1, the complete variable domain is GAGVSQTPSNKVTEKGKYVELRCDPISGHTALYWYRQSLGQGPEFLIYFQGTGAADDSGLPNDRFFAVRPEGSVSTLKIQRTERGDSAVYLCASSSYTSGGLFFGPGTRLTVL.